This paragraph reports one T cell receptor beta chain. These data belong to a study of T-cell reconstitution after alpha-beta-depleted transplantation in children. V dropped 1 base and J dropped 1; count of bases not matched to a gene: 3. There are 15 residues in the CDR3. CDR1 and CDR2 from the germline V gene are MNHEY and SMNVEV (reference sequence). Unique molecular identifiers were used in preparing the TCRbeta library. One entry per CDR3 protein results from TCRdb running MiXCR on the PCR reads. In the table there are around 250,000 distinct CDR3 sequences, 9.9% of which are singletons. This chain joins TRBV27 and TRBJ1-1; 7 positions agree with TRBD1. The source is a human donor who donated a stem cell graft to a child with SCID. This specimen consisted of PBMCs from the stem cell graft donor, obtained from the stem cell graft. As DNA, the CDR3 is TGTGCCAGCAGTTTATTAGGGGGCAGGAACACTGAAGCTTTCTTT. As protein: CASSLLGGRNTEAFF.